One T cell receptor beta chain is described in this entry. Here immunoSEQ multiplex PCR was the method, and the copy in TCRdb shows in-frame clones only, minus some. The data show 100,000 or so clones, around 81% seen once. V was shortened by 0 bases and J by 9 bases, with 11 bases between the two germline ends. CDR1 LGHNA and CDR2 YSLEER come from the germline V gene. CDR3 size: 13 residues. The data stem from a study of blood T cell repertoires in COVID-19. In the study overall: Specimens from acute and convalescent COVID-19 originated in the United States, Italy and Spain.

Sample: peripheral blood. This sequence was found in an elderly man with acute or convalescent COVID-19. J is TRBJ1-1 and V is TRBV4-3; D may be TRBD1 (6 bases). The CDR3 loop is CASSQDRQGKAFF. CDR3 sequence (DNA): TGCGCCAGCAGCCAAGACCGGCAGGGGAAAGCTTTCTTT.